These T cell receptor beta chains were read from a single sample in a study of graft-versus-host responses after intestinal transplantation. Profiling relied on immunoSEQ multiplex PCR, and the TCRdb table lists in-frame clones only, not all of them. Among about 10,000 clones, 88% were seen once, and the ten largest hold 9.9%. The material sequenced was PBMCs, taken roughly 35 weeks after intestinal transplant. The receptor source for this set is a human patient who received an intestinal transplant, so some T cells may come from the graft donor. The CDR3 runs from the conserved cysteine through the conserved F or W. A D gene is named only where the DNA matches it firmly. The size of a clone is reported for some rows only, either as once, few or many, or as a class for expanded clones.

size,V,D,J,DNA,CDR3
.,TRBV28,.,TRBJ2-2,TGTGCCAGCAGTTCCCGCCGCACGGGCACCGGGGAGCTGTTTTTT,CASSSRRTGTGELFF
.,TRBV6-1,.,TRBJ2-7,TGTGCCAGCAGGACCGTTTCTTACGAGCAGTACTTC,CASRTVSYEQYF
.,TRBV19,TRBD1,TRBJ2-1,TGTGCCAGTAACCCCGGGACAGTAGTCGGTGAGCAGTTCTTC,CASNPGTVVGEQFF
once,TRBV7-8,.,TRBJ2-5,TGTGCCAGCAGCTTAGGATCTGCTGAGGAGACCCAGTACTTC,CASSLGSAEETQYF
.,TRBV5-4,.,TRBJ2-3,TGTGCCAGCAGCTTAACCAGCGGGTTCCGAACAGATACGCAGTATTTT,CASSLTSGFRTDTQYF
.,TRBV18,TRBD1,TRBJ2-5,TGTGCCAGCTCACCATTGGGACAGGGAGGGCAAGAGACCCAGTACTTC,CASSPLGQGGQETQYF
few,TRBV19,.,TRBJ1-1,TGTGCCAGTAGTATGAGTGGGGGGAGAAGGAACACTGAAGCTTTCTTT,CASSMSGGRRNTEAFF
.,TRBV10-1,.,TRBJ1-1,TGCGCCAGCAGTGATTCAAGGGCCCTTAACGCTGAAGCTTTCTTT,CASSDSRALNAEAFF
once,TRBV4-1,.,TRBJ1-5,TGCGCCAGCAGCCACCCGGGCTCCGACCTGGGGCAGCCCCAGCATTTT,CASSHPGSDLGQPQHF
.,TRBV9,.,TRBJ2-7,TGTGCCAGCAGCCCCCAACCTAGGAGCGAGCAGTACTTC,CASSPQPRSEQYF
.,TRBV21-1,.,TRBJ1-5,TGTGCCAGCAGCAAACGGGACAGGGGGCAGCCCCAGCATTTT,CASSKRDRGQPQHF
.,TRBV2,TRBD1,TRBJ1-2,TGTGCCACCCACGATCCCCTTTACAGGGGCTATGGCTACACCTTC,CATHDPLYRGYGYTF
.,TRBV4-1,TRBD2,TRBJ2-4,TGCGCCAGCAGCCAATACGGACTAGCGGGGAGTCTAGCCAAAAACATTCAGTACTTC,CASSQYGLAGSLAKNIQYF
.,TRBV28,TRBD2,TRBJ2-7,TGTGCCAGCAGCCTTAGGACTAGCGGGGGTTACGAGCAGTACTTC,CASSLRTSGGYEQYF
few,TRBV18,.,TRBJ1-1,TGTGCCAGCTCTTTAGGGTCTCTCGGGGAAGCTTTCTTT,CASSLGSLGEAFF
.,TRBV6-1,.,TRBJ2-7,TGTGCCAGCAAAATCGGAAGTTACGAGCAGTACTTC,CASKIGSYEQYF
.,TRBV19,.,TRBJ2-3,TGTGCCAGTAGTATGGGTGGATTCGATACGCAGTATTTT,CASSMGGFDTQYF
.,TRBV2,TRBD2,TRBJ2-3,TGTGCCAGCAGCCCAGGGTGGCTAGCGGGAGCCCTTAGCACAGATACGCAGTATTTT,CASSPGWLAGALSTDTQYF
.,TRBV10-1,.,TRBJ2-5,TGCGCCAGCAGTGACAGGGCCGAAGAGACCCAGTACTTC,CASSDRAEETQYF
.,TRBV5-4,TRBD2,TRBJ2-7,TGTGCCAGCAGCTTAATAGCGGGAGGGTACTACGAGCAGTACTTC,CASSLIAGGYYEQYF
.,TRBV11-2,.,TRBJ2-7,TGTGCCAGCAGCTTAGCGGGACCACAGAGGGAGCAGTACTTC,CASSLAGPQREQYF
.,TRBV6-5,.,TRBJ2-1,TGTGCCAGCAGTGACGGGGTTGGGTACAATGAGCAGTTCTTC,CASSDGVGYNEQFF
.,TRBV11-1,.,TRBJ2-7,TGTGCCAGCAGCTTGGGGATGCTATCTAACTACGAGCAGTACTTC,CASSLGMLSNYEQYF
.,TRBV2,.,TRBJ2-7,TGTGCCAGTGGGACAAACTACGAGCAGTACTTC,CASGTNYEQYF
.,TRBV18,TRBD1,TRBJ2-7,TGTGCCAGCTCAGGAACAGGGACAGGGGGCTCCTACGAGCAGTACTTC,CASSGTGTGGSYEQYF
.,TRBV6-1,.,TRBJ1-2,TGTGCCAGCAGTGAACAGGACATTGAGGGCTACACCTTC,CASSEQDIEGYTF
.,TRBV2,.,TRBJ2-5,TGTGCCAGCATTTTCGGGGCGGAGGGCGAGACCCAGTACTTC,CASIFGAEGETQYF
once,TRBV5-6,.,TRBJ1-1,TGTGCCAGCAGCTCTCGGGGTTTAGAAGCTTTCTTT,CASSSRGLEAFF
.,TRBV5-4,TRBD2,TRBJ2-3,TGTGCCAGCAGCAGTAGACTAGCTTATTCAGATACGCAGTATTTT,CASSSRLAYSDTQYF
.,TRBV6-1,TRBD2,TRBJ2-1,TGTGCCAGCAGTGAGAGTCTAGCGGGAGTGAATGAGCAGTTCTTC,CASSESLAGVNEQFF
.,TRBV11-2,TRBD1,TRBJ2-2,TGTGCCAGCAGCCCCGGACAGGGAGTCACCGGGGAGCTGTTTTTT,CASSPGQGVTGELFF
once,TRBV4-3,.,TRBJ2-2,TGCGCCAGCAGCGGGAGGAACACCGGGGAGCTGTTTTTT,CASSGRNTGELFF
.,TRBV28,.,TRBJ1-2,TGTGCCAGCAGTTTAAGATACTTTAACTATGGCTACACCTTC,CASSLRYFNYGYTF
.,TRBV6-1,TRBD2,TRBJ2-4,TGTGCCAGCAGTGAACCGTTTAGCGGGGGCAAAAACATTCAGTACTTC,CASSEPFSGGKNIQYF
few,TRBV4-2,TRBD1,TRBJ2-7,TGTGCCAGCAGCCAAGACAGGGGGAGCTCCTACGAGCAGTACTTC,CASSQDRGSSYEQYF
.,TRBV27,.,TRBJ1-2,TGTGCCAGCAGTTTAGAAGGGGGTCCCTTCTATGGCTACACCTTC,CASSLEGGPFYGYTF
.,TRBV9,TRBD2,TRBJ2-3,TGTGCCAGCAGCGTAGCCACGGGATGGCTAGCGGGTTACACAGATACGCAGTATTTT,CASSVATGWLAGYTDTQYF
.,TRBV10-3,.,TRBJ1-6,TGTGCCATCAGGCGGGACAATAATTCACCCCTCCACTTT,CAIRRDNNSPLHF
.,TRBV6-4,TRBD1,TRBJ2-1,TGTGCCAGCAGTGACGGGACAGGGGGCAATGAGCAGTTCTTC,CASSDGTGGNEQFF
.,TRBV9,TRBD1,TRBJ2-2,TGTGCCAGCAGCGTTACAGGGGGCTCTAACACCGGGGAGCTGTTTTTT,CASSVTGGSNTGELFF
.,TRBV4-1,TRBD1,TRBJ2-7,TGCGCCAGCAGCCAAGATGGTTGGGGACAGGGTGTTGGCTACGAGCAGTACTTC,CASSQDGWGQGVGYEQYF
.,TRBV6-4,.,TRBJ1-1,TGTGCCAGCAGTGACCAGCCGAACACTGAAGCTTTCTTT,CASSDQPNTEAFF
.,TRBV11-2,.,TRBJ2-1,TGTGCCAGCAGCTTAGTGAGCAATGAGCAGTTCTTC,CASSLVSNEQFF
.,TRBV7-3,.,TRBJ2-1,TGTGCCAGCAGCGGGGCTTTAACAGGGTCAAAGCCTAATGAGCAGTTCTTC,CASSGALTGSKPNEQFF
.,TRBV9,.,TRBJ1-1,TGTGCCAGCAGCGCCGACACCCCCGCCACTGAAGCTTTCTTT,CASSADTPATEAFF
.,TRBV5-6,.,TRBJ2-7,TGTGCCAGCAGCCGACAGAGATCCTACGAGCAGTACTTC,CASSRQRSYEQYF
.,TRBV7-3,.,TRBJ1-1,TGTGCCAGCAGGATGGGGGGCTCGATGAACACTGAAGCTTTCTTT,CASRMGGSMNTEAFF
once,TRBV6-6,.,TRBJ2-2,TGTGCCAGCAGTAAATACTGGGACGGCGGGGAGCTGTTTTTT,CASSKYWDGGELFF
.,TRBV28,TRBD1,TRBJ2-5,TGTGCCAGCAGTTTACCCCCGACAGGGGAAGGGGAGACCCAGTACTTC,CASSLPPTGEGETQYF
.,TRBV13,.,TRBJ2-3,TGTGCCAGCAGCCTATTAGCGGGCACAGATACGCAGTATTTT,CASSLLAGTDTQYF
.,TRBV6-4,.,TRBJ2-3,TGTGCCAGCAGTGACTCGGCGGGTGGGGGTGCAGATACGCAGTATTTT,CASSDSAGGGADTQYF
few,TRBV28,TRBD2,TRBJ2-2,TGTGCCAGCAGCCTTCTAGCGGGAGAAACCGGGGAGCTGTTTTTT,CASSLLAGETGELFF
.,TRBV15,.,TRBJ1-1,TGTGCCACCAGCAGAGATAGGAGGGCTGAAGCTTTCTTT,CATSRDRRAEAFF
.,TRBV4-1,.,TRBJ1-2,TGCGCCAGCAGCCAAGATTTCGGCAGAACTTCAGGCTACACCTTC,CASSQDFGRTSGYTF
.,TRBV9,.,TRBJ2-6,TGTGCCAGCAGCGTAGACGTCCGGCCAGGGGAAGGGGCCAACGTCCTGACTTTC,CASSVDVRPGEGANVLTF